Described below is a single T cell receptor beta chain sequence and its context. The target of this receptor is not known. Base qualities were left out, and no much larger clone turns up one base away. This sample was taken from a study of regulatory T cells in long-lasting Graves disease (dated by TCRdb to about 2021). The study in broad terms: Antithyroid drugs had been taken for less than 3 months by newly diagnosed Graves' disease patients. Peripheral blood TCR sequencing and RNA sequencing compared persistent Graves' disease patients with newly diagnosed Graves' disease patients. The study was conducted in China and was registered as a clinical trial. A total of about 33 samples underwent TCR sequencing, from 13 patients with persistent Graves' disease and 20 patients with newly diagnosed Graves' disease. Results the study describes overall, beyond this receptor: Sequencing and analysis were limited to the TCR beta chain. The small sample size was acknowledged by the authors as a limitation that may reduce accuracy. TRBV28, TRBJ1-2 and TRBJ2-5 were preferentially used in persistent disease, while TRBV20-1 and TRBJ2-1 were favored in newly diagnosed disease. Only peripheral blood was studied, because thyroid tissue, the primary lesion, was inaccessible. More public clonotypes were shared among persistent patients (over 2,500) than among newly diagnosed patients (approximately 930). Compared with newly diagnosed patients, persistent Graves' disease patients had lower TCR Shannon entropy and fewer highly expanded clones, which suggests clonal expansion.

Libraries were prepared through multiplex PCR. TCRdb lists the instrument as Illumina HiSeq 4000. iRepertoire HTBI primers and Arm-PCR amplification of CDR3 regions were used to construct TCR beta libraries. PCR products were gel purified before sequencing. Processing in the source paper ran as follows. Gene usage analysis of CDR3 amino acid clonotypes used the 60 to 80 TRBV and about 13 TRBJ segments found across samples. COPE and FqMerger were used to merge the filtered high-quality paired reads into contigs. Contigs were aligned with BLAST to IMGT TRBV, TRBD and TRBJ reference genes, and CDR3 was defined per IMGT. Any clonotype with a frequency above 0.1% was counted as a highly expanded clone. Shannon entropy served as the measure of repertoire diversity, while the Gini coefficient captured V-J evenness. Clonotypes shared by more than one individual were considered public. Using fastp at Q25 and MiXCR, TCRdb reprocessed the public reads and kept productive beta chains. One record per CDR3 amino acid sequence lists the most common genes and DNA. Clone size and V and J calls follow TCRdb, not the original study. Present in this sample are under 300,000 distinct CDR3 sequences, around 17% of which were seen just once. The biggest ten clones account for 22% of the sample.

Unmatched junction bases come to 10, with V trimmed by 5 bases and J by 4 bases. The CDR1 and CDR2 encoded by the germline V gene are MDHEN and SYDVKM. There are 15 amino acids in the CDR3, from cysteine to phenylalanine inclusive. Of all the DNA, just the CDR3 is kept, 45 bases in frame from base 1. This specimen's time point label, interpreted: newly diagnosed GD, antithyroid drugs for less than 3 months. For both TCR sequencing and RNA sequencing, RNA was extracted from PBMCs in TRIzol. The diagnosis of Graves' disease followed American Thyroid Association guidelines. The patients came from an endocrinology department in Xi'an, China. Each patient gave about 8.1 milliliters of peripheral blood, collected in an EDTA anticoagulant tube. Ficoll Paque Plus density gradient separation was used to isolate PBMCs, and no further T cell sorting was done. An Agilent 2100 Bioanalyzer and agarose gel were used to check RNA quality, and a NanoDrop 2000 was used to measure RNA concentration.

The V and J segments used are TRBV28 and TRBJ1-1; TRBD1 agrees with 7 junctional bases. The sample in question was peripheral blood mononuclear cells (PBMCs), obtained at new diagnosis, from a patient treated with antithyroid drugs. The TCR sequence derives from a female donor with Graves disease. At the DNA level, the sequence is TGTGCCAGCAGTATCCCCCCCGACAGGGCCACTGAAGCTTTCTTT. The encoded protein is CASSIPPDRATEAFF. The full variable domain, with segments outside the CDR3 supplied by the reference TRBV28 and TRBJ1-1 proteins, appears as DVKVTQSSRYLVKRTGEKVFLECVQDMDHENMFWYRQDPGLGLRLIYFSYDVKMKEKGDIPEGYSVSREKKERFSLILESASTNQTSMYLCASSIPPDRATEAFFGQGTRLTVV.